Included here is one TCR beta chain sequence, with context. These data are taken from a study of blood T cell repertoires in COVID-19. Source study methods: Reference gene primer amplification yielded estimated nucleated cell counts. Sequencing was performed with immunoSEQ multiplex PCR; in TCRdb, only in-frame clones are kept and a portion is missing. V and J calls and clone size come straight from that table; D and trimming were deduced from the DNA. The sample records 95,000 to 150,000 clones, approximately 83% being singletons. The clonotype originates from a woman in her seventies with acute or convalescent COVID-19. Sequencing was performed on peripheral blood.

The CDR3 loop reads CASSRGGGDTQYF. DNA of the CDR3: TGTGCCAGCAGCCGTGGGGGAGGAGATACGCAGTATTTT. V usage is TRBV7-9 and J usage is TRBJ2-3, with D perhaps matching TRBD2 (6 bases). Deletions cut 5 bases from V and 5 bases from J, with 11 bases between. Germline V gene sequence: CDR1 SEHNR, CDR2 FQNEAQ (reference sequence). The CDR3 length is 13 residues.